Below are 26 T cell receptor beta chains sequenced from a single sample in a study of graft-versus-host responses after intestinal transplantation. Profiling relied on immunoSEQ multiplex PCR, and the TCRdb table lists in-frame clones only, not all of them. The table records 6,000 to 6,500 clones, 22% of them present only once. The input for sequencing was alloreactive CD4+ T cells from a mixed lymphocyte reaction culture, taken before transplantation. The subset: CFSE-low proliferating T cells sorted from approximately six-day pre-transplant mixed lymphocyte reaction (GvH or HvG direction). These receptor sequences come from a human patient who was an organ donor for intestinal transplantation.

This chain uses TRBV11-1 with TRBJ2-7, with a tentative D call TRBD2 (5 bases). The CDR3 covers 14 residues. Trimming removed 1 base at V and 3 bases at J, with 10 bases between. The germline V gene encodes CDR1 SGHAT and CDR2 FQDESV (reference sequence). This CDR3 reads CASSLESGFYEQYF. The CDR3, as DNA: TGTGCCAGCAGCTTAGAATCGGGGTTCTACGAGCAGTACTTC.

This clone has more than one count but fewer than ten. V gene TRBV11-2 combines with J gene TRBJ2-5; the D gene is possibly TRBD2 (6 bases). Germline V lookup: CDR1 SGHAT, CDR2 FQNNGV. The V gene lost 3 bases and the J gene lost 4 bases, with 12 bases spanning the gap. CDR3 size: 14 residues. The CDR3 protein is CASSLEVAVETQYF. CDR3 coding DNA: TGTGCCAGCAGCTTGGAGGTAGCGGTAGAGACCCAGTACTTC.

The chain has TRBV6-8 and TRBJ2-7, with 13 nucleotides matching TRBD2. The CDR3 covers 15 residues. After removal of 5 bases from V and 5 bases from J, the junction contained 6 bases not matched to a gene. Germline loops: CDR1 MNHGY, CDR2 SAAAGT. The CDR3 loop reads CASSELAGGRNEQYF. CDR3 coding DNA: TGTGCCAGCAGTGAACTAGCGGGGGGGCGTAACGAGCAGTACTTC.

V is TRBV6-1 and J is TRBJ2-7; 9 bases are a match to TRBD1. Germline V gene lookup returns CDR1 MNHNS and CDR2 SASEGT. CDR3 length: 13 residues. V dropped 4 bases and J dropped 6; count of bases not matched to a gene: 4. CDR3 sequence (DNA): TGTGCCAGCAGTGGCCGGGACAGGGTCGAGCAGTACTTC. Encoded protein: CASSGRDRVEQYF.

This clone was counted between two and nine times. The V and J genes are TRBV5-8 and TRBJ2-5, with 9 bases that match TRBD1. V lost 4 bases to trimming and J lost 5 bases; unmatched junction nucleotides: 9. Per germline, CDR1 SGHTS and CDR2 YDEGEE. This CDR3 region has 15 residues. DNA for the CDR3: TGTGCCAGCAGCCGAATGAGGGACAGGGTGGAGACCCAGTACTTC. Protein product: CASSRMRDRVETQYF.

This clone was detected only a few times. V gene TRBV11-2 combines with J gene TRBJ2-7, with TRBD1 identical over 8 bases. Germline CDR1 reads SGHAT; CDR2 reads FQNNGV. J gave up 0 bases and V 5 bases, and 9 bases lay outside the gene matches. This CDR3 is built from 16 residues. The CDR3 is CASSTGTGKFSYEQYF. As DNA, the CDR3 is TGTGCCAGCAGCACGGGGACAGGAAAATTCTCCTACGAGCAGTACTTC.

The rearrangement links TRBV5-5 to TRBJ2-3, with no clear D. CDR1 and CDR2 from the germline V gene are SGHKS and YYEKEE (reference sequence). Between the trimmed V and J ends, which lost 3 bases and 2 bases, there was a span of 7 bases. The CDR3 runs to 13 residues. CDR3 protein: CASSYRITDTQYF. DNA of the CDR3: TGTGCCAGCAGCTACCGTATCACAGATACGCAGTATTTT.

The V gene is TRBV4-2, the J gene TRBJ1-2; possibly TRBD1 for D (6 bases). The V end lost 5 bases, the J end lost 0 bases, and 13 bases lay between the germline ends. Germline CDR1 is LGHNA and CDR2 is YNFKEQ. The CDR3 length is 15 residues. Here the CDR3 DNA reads TGTGCCAGCAGCTCTTGGGGGGCCTCTAACTATGGCTACACCTTC. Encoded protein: CASSSWGASNYGYTF.

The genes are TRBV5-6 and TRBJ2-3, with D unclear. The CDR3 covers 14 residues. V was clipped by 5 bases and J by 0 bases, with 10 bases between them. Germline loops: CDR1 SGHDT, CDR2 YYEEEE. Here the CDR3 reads CASRNRPSTDTQYF. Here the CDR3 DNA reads TGTGCCAGCAGAAACAGACCTAGCACAGATACGCAGTATTTT.

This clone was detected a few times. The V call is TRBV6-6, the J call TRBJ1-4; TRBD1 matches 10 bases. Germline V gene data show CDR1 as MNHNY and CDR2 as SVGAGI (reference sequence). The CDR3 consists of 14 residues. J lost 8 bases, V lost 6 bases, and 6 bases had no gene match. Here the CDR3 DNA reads TGTGCCAGCAGGAGACAGGGGGCAGTGGAAAAACTGTTTTTT. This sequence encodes CASRRQGAVEKLFF.

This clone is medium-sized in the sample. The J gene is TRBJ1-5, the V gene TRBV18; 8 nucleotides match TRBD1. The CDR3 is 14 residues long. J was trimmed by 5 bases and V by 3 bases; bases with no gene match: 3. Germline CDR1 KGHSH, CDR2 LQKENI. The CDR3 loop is CASSPTGEDQPQHF. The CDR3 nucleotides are TGTGCCAGCTCACCGACAGGGGAAGATCAGCCCCAGCATTTT.

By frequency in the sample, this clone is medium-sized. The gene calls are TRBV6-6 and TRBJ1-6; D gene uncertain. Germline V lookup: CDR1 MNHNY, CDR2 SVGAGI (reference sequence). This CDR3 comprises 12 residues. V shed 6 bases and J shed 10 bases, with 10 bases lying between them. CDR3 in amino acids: CASRPLISPLHF. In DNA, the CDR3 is TGTGCCAGCAGACCCCTCATCTCACCCCTCCACTTT.

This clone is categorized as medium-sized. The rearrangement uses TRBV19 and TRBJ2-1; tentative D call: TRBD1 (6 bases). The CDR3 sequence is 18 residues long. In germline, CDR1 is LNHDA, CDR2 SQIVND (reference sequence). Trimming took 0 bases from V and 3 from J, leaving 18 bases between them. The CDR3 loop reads CASSIDPNREGYYNEQFF. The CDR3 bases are TGTGCCAGTAGTATAGATCCCAACAGGGAAGGGTACTACAATGAGCAGTTCTTC.

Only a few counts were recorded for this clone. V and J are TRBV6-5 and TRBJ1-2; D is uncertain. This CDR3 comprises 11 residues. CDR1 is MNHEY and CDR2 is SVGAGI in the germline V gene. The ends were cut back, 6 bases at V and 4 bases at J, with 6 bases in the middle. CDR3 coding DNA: TGTGCCAGCAGCCTCTTCTATGGCTACACCTTC. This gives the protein CASSLFYGYTF.

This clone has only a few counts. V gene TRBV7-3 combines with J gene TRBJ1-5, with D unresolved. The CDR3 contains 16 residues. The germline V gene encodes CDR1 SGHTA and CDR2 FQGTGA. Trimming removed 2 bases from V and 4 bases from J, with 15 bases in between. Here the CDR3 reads CASSLGSGSPNQPQHF. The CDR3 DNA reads TGTGCCAGCAGCTTAGGCTCGGGGAGCCCAAATCAGCCCCAGCATTTT.

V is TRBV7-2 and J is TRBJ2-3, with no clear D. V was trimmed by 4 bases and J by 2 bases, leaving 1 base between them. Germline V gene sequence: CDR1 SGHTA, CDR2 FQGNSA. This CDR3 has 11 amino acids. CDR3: CASSYTDTQYF. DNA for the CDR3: TGTGCCAGCAGCTACACAGATACGCAGTATTTT.

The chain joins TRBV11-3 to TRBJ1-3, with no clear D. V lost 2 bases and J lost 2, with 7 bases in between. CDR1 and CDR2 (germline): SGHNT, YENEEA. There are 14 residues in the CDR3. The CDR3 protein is CASSLKDTGNTIYF. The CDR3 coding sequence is TGTGCCAGCAGCTTAAAAGACACTGGAAACACCATATATTTT.

CDR3 in DNA: TGTGCCAGCAGGAGGCAGGGAGGGTATGGCTACACCTTC. Its protein is CASRRQGGYGYTF. The V and J genes are TRBV5-4 and TRBJ1-2, with D possibly matching TRBD1 (5 bases). The CDR3 runs to 13 residues. V shed 5 bases and J shed 5 bases, with 13 bases lying between them. Germline V gene sequence: CDR1 SGHNT, CDR2 YYREEE (reference sequence).

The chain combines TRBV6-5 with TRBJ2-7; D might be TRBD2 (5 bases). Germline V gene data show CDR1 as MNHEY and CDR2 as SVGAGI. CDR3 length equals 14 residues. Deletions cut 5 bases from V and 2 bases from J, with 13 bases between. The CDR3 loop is CASSTNGEAYEQYF. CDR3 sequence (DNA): TGTGCCAGCAGTACGAACGGGGAAGCCTACGAGCAGTACTTC.

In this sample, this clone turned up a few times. The CDR3 here is CASSLDRLGVAFF. DNA for the CDR3: TGTGCCAGCAGCTTGGACCGCCTCGGGGTGGCTTTCTTT. The chain uses TRBV5-5 and TRBJ1-1; D remains ambiguous. The V gene lost 0 bases and the J gene lost 11 bases, with 14 bases spanning the gap. The CDR3 totals 13 residues. Germline CDR1 is SGHKS and CDR2 is YYEKEE (reference sequence).

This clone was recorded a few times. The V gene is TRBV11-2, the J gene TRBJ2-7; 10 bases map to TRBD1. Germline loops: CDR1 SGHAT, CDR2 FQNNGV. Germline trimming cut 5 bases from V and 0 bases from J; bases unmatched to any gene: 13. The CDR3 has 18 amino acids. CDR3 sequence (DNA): TGTGCCAGCAGCACGTCCGGGACAGGGGAGTGGGCCTCCTACGAGCAGTACTTC. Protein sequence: CASSTSGTGEWASYEQYF. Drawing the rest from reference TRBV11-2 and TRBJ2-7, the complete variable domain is EAGVAQSPRYKIIEKRQSVAFWCNPISGHATLYWYQQILGQGPKLLIQFQNNGVVDDSQLPKDRFSAERLKGVDSTLKIQPAKLEDSAVYLCASSTSGTGEWASYEQYFGPGTRLTVT.

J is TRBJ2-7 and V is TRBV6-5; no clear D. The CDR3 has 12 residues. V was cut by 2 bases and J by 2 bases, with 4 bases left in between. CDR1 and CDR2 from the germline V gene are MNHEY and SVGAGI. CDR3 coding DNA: TGTGCCAGCAGTTACGGCCCCTACGAGCAGTACTTC. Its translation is CASSYGPYEQYF.

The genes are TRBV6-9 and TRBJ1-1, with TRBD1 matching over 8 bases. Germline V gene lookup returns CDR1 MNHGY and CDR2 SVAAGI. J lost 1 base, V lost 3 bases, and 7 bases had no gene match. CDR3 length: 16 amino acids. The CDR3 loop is CASSYSITGGNTEAFF. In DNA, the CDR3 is TGTGCCAGCAGTTACTCGATAACAGGGGGGAACACTGAAGCTTTCTTT.

DNA for the CDR3: TGCGCCAGCAGCCCGTCCGGGGGCCGGGACGAGCAGTACTTC. This translates into CASSPSGGRDEQYF. V usage is TRBV5-1 and J usage is TRBJ2-7; either TRBD1 or TRBD2 may supply D (6 bases each). Trimming left V 4 bases short and J 5 bases short, with 16 bases between. Germline V gives CDR1 SGHRS, CDR2 YFSETQ. The CDR3 runs 14 residues.

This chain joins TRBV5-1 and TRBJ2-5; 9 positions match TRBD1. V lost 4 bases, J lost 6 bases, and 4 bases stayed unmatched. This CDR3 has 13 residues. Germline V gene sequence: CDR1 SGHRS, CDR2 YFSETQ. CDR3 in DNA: TGCGCCAGCAGCACAGGGACAGGGAAGACCCAGTACTTC. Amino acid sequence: CASSTGTGKTQYF.

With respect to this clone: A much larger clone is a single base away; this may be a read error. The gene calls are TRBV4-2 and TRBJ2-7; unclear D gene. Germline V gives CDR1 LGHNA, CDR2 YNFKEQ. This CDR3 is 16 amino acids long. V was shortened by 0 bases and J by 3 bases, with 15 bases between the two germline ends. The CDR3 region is CASSQDKVRLGYEQYF. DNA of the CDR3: TGTGCCAGCAGCCAAGATAAAGTTAGGCTGGGCTACGAGCAGTACTTC.